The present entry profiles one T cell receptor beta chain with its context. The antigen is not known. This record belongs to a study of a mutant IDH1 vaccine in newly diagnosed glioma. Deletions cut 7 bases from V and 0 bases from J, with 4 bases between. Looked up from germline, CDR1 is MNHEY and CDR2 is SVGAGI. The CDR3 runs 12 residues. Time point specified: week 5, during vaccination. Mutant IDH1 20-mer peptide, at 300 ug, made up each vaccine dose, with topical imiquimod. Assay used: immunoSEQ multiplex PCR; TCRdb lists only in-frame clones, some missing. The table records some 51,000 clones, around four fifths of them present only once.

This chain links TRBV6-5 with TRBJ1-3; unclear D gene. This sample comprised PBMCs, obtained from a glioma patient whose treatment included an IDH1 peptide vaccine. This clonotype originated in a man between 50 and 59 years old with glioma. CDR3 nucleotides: TGTGCCAGCATGAGCTCTGGAAACACCATATATTTT. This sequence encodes CASMSSGNTIYF.